The T cell receptor (beta chain) under discussion was sequenced for a study of PD-1 blockade in classical Hodgkin lymphoma. Points from the study as a whole: In CD4+ cells, TCR diversity went up significantly by C4D1, but in CD8+ cells it did not. Relapsed/refractory patients reportedly had the lowest baseline TCR diversity, below newly diagnosed patients, who were below healthy donors. Baseline diversity in complete responders resembled that of newly diagnosed patients.

The protocol was immunoSEQ multiplex PCR, while the TCRdb copy is restricted to in-frame clones and leaves out a portion. The sample shows about 35,000 clones, 75% to 95% of them seen only once. On this clone itself: What it binds is unknown.

All patients experienced relapse after autologous stem cell transplantation, and brentuximab vedotin exposure was variable. Thawed PBMCs were the source of CD4+ T cells, purified by magnetic negative selection. The patients, who had relapsed/refractory classical Hodgkin lymphoma, achieved best responses of complete response, partial response or progressive disease. The V end was cut by 1 base, the J end by 7 bases, with 18 bases between. Germline loops: CDR1 SGHRS, CDR2 YFSETQ. The CDR3 sequence is 16 residues long. The chain combines TRBV5-1 with TRBJ2-1, with unresolved D. Specimen: CD4+ T cells from blood, collected at baseline. This sequence originates from a human donor with classical Hodgkin lymphoma. The CDR3 region is CASSLFSPHEKNEQFF. DNA of the CDR3: TGCGCCAGCAGCTTGTTTAGCCCCCACGAAAAAAATGAGCAGTTCTTC.